Shown below are 8 T cell receptor beta chains from a single sample sequenced in a study of cytomegalovirus exposure and HLA in healthy donors. This PCR relied on a set of 60 Vbeta primers and 13 Jbeta primers. Clones were read by immunoSEQ multiplex PCR, and TCRdb kept only the in-frame ones, dropping some. This table holds tens of thousands of clones. Sequencing input: PBMCs. All receptors come from a female donor in good health and CMV-seronegative.

The chain combines TRBV14 with TRBJ1-2, with D perhaps TRBD1 (6 bases). This CDR3 is 17 amino acids long. The ends were cut back, 4 bases at V and 2 bases at J, with 20 bases in the middle. CDR1 and CDR2 (germline): SGHDN, FVKESK. CDR3 sequence: CASSPLPTGKRNYGYTF. The CDR3 region has the DNA TGTGCCAGCAGCCCTCTCCCAACAGGGAAAAGGAACTATGGCTACACCTTC.

The gene calls are TRBV7-2 and TRBJ2-1, with D perhaps matching TRBD1 (6 bases). With 1 base removed from V and 6 bases from J, the gap between germline ends came to 10 bases. This CDR3 comprises 14 residues. Germline V gene sequence: CDR1 SGHTA, CDR2 FQGNSA. The CDR3 nucleotides read TGTGCCAGCAGCTTAGTAGACAGGTTCAATGAGCAGTTCTTC. Its protein is CASSLVDRFNEQFF. Full variable domain (outside the CDR3, taken from reference TRBV7-2 and TRBJ2-1): GAGVSQSPSNKVTEKGKDVELRCDPISGHTALYWYRQSLGQGLEFLIYFQGNSAPDKSGLPSDRFSAERTGGSVSTLTIQRTQQEDSAVYLCASSLVDRFNEQFFGPGTRLTVL.

The chain combines TRBV2 with TRBJ1-1; 8 positions match TRBD1. Unmatched junction bases numbered 3, after V lost 4 bases and J lost 2 bases. The CDR3 contains 14 residues. Looked up from germline, CDR1 is SNHLY and CDR2 is FYNNEI. The DNA for the CDR3 is TGTGCCAGCAGTGGGGACAGGTTTAACACTGAAGCTTTCTTT. Translating it yields CASSGDRFNTEAFF. Looking up the rest from reference TRBV2 and TRBJ1-1 gives the full variable domain: EPEVTQTPSHQVTQMGQEVILRCVPISNHLYFYWYRQILGQKVEFLVSFYNNEISEKSEIFDDQFSVERPDGSNFTLKIRSTKLEDSAMYFCASSGDRFNTEAFFGQGTRLTVV.

The genes are TRBV19 and TRBJ2-7; the D gene is possibly TRBD2 (6 bases). Trimming stripped 3 bases from V and 7 bases from J, with 13 bases between. From germline, CDR1 is LNHDA and CDR2 SQIVND (reference sequence). CDR3 size: 13 residues. This CDR3 is CASSIGREVEQYF. As DNA, the CDR3 is TGTGCCAGTAGTATCGGCAGGGAGGTGGAGCAGTACTTC.

The CDR3 loop reads CASSYYSQGDYEQFF. The CDR3 nucleotides are TGTGCCAGCAGTTACTATTCCCAGGGTGATTATGAGCAGTTCTTC. The J gene is TRBJ2-1, the V gene TRBV6-5; tentative D call: TRBD1 (5 bases). Trimming took off 1 base at V and 8 bases at J, with 15 bases between the two ends. In germline, CDR1 is MNHEY, CDR2 SVGAGI. The CDR3 has 15 residues.

V and J are TRBV5-5 and TRBJ1-2; D gene unclear. The CDR3 has 18 residues. The germline V and J ends were trimmed by 2 bases and 2 bases, with 22 bases remaining between them. Germline V lookup: CDR1 SGHKS, CDR2 YYEKEE (reference sequence). The CDR3 bases are TGTGCCAGCAGCTTTTCTATGCCGACACCCACTTACAACTATGGCTACACCTTC. Translated: CASSFSMPTPTYNYGYTF.

Written as DNA, the CDR3 is TGTGCCAGCAGTTACACCAACCCGGAGGGAAATGAGCAGTTCTTC. Amino acids: CASSYTNPEGNEQFF. The chain links TRBV6-5 to TRBJ2-1; a weak D match, TRBD2 (6 bases). The CDR3 loop spans 15 amino acids. V shed 2 bases and J shed 7 bases, with 15 bases lying between them. The V gene's germline CDR1 is MNHEY and CDR2 SVGAGI.

This sequence joins TRBV4-1 and TRBJ2-3; TRBD2 aligns across 8 bases. The CDR3 runs 15 residues. J was trimmed by 0 bases and V by 4 bases; bases with no gene match: 3. Germline V gene sequence: CDR1 MGHRA, CDR2 YSYEKL. Here the CDR3 reads CASSPSGHSTDTQYF. As DNA, the CDR3 is TGCGCCAGCAGCCCTAGCGGGCACAGCACAGATACGCAGTATTTT.